This T cell receptor beta chain was captured by sequencing in a study of blood T cell repertoires in COVID-19. Profiling relied on immunoSEQ multiplex PCR, and the TCRdb table lists in-frame clones only, not all of them. The sample includes some 97,000 clones, 90% seen only once; the top ten take 1.5% to 2%. V lost 5 bases and J 2 bases, leaving 21 bases between the germline ends. This CDR3 is 17 amino acids long. Looked up from germline, CDR1 is SGHRS and CDR2 is YFSETQ. The V call is TRBV5-1, the J call TRBJ2-3; D is ambiguous. The source of this sequence is a man aged 55-75 years with acute or convalescent COVID-19. Sequencing was carried out using peripheral blood. The chain's CDR3 is CASSKLQPSRNTDTQYF. The CDR3, as DNA: TGCGCCAGCAGTAAGTTACAGCCATCTCGAAACACAGATACGCAGTATTTT.